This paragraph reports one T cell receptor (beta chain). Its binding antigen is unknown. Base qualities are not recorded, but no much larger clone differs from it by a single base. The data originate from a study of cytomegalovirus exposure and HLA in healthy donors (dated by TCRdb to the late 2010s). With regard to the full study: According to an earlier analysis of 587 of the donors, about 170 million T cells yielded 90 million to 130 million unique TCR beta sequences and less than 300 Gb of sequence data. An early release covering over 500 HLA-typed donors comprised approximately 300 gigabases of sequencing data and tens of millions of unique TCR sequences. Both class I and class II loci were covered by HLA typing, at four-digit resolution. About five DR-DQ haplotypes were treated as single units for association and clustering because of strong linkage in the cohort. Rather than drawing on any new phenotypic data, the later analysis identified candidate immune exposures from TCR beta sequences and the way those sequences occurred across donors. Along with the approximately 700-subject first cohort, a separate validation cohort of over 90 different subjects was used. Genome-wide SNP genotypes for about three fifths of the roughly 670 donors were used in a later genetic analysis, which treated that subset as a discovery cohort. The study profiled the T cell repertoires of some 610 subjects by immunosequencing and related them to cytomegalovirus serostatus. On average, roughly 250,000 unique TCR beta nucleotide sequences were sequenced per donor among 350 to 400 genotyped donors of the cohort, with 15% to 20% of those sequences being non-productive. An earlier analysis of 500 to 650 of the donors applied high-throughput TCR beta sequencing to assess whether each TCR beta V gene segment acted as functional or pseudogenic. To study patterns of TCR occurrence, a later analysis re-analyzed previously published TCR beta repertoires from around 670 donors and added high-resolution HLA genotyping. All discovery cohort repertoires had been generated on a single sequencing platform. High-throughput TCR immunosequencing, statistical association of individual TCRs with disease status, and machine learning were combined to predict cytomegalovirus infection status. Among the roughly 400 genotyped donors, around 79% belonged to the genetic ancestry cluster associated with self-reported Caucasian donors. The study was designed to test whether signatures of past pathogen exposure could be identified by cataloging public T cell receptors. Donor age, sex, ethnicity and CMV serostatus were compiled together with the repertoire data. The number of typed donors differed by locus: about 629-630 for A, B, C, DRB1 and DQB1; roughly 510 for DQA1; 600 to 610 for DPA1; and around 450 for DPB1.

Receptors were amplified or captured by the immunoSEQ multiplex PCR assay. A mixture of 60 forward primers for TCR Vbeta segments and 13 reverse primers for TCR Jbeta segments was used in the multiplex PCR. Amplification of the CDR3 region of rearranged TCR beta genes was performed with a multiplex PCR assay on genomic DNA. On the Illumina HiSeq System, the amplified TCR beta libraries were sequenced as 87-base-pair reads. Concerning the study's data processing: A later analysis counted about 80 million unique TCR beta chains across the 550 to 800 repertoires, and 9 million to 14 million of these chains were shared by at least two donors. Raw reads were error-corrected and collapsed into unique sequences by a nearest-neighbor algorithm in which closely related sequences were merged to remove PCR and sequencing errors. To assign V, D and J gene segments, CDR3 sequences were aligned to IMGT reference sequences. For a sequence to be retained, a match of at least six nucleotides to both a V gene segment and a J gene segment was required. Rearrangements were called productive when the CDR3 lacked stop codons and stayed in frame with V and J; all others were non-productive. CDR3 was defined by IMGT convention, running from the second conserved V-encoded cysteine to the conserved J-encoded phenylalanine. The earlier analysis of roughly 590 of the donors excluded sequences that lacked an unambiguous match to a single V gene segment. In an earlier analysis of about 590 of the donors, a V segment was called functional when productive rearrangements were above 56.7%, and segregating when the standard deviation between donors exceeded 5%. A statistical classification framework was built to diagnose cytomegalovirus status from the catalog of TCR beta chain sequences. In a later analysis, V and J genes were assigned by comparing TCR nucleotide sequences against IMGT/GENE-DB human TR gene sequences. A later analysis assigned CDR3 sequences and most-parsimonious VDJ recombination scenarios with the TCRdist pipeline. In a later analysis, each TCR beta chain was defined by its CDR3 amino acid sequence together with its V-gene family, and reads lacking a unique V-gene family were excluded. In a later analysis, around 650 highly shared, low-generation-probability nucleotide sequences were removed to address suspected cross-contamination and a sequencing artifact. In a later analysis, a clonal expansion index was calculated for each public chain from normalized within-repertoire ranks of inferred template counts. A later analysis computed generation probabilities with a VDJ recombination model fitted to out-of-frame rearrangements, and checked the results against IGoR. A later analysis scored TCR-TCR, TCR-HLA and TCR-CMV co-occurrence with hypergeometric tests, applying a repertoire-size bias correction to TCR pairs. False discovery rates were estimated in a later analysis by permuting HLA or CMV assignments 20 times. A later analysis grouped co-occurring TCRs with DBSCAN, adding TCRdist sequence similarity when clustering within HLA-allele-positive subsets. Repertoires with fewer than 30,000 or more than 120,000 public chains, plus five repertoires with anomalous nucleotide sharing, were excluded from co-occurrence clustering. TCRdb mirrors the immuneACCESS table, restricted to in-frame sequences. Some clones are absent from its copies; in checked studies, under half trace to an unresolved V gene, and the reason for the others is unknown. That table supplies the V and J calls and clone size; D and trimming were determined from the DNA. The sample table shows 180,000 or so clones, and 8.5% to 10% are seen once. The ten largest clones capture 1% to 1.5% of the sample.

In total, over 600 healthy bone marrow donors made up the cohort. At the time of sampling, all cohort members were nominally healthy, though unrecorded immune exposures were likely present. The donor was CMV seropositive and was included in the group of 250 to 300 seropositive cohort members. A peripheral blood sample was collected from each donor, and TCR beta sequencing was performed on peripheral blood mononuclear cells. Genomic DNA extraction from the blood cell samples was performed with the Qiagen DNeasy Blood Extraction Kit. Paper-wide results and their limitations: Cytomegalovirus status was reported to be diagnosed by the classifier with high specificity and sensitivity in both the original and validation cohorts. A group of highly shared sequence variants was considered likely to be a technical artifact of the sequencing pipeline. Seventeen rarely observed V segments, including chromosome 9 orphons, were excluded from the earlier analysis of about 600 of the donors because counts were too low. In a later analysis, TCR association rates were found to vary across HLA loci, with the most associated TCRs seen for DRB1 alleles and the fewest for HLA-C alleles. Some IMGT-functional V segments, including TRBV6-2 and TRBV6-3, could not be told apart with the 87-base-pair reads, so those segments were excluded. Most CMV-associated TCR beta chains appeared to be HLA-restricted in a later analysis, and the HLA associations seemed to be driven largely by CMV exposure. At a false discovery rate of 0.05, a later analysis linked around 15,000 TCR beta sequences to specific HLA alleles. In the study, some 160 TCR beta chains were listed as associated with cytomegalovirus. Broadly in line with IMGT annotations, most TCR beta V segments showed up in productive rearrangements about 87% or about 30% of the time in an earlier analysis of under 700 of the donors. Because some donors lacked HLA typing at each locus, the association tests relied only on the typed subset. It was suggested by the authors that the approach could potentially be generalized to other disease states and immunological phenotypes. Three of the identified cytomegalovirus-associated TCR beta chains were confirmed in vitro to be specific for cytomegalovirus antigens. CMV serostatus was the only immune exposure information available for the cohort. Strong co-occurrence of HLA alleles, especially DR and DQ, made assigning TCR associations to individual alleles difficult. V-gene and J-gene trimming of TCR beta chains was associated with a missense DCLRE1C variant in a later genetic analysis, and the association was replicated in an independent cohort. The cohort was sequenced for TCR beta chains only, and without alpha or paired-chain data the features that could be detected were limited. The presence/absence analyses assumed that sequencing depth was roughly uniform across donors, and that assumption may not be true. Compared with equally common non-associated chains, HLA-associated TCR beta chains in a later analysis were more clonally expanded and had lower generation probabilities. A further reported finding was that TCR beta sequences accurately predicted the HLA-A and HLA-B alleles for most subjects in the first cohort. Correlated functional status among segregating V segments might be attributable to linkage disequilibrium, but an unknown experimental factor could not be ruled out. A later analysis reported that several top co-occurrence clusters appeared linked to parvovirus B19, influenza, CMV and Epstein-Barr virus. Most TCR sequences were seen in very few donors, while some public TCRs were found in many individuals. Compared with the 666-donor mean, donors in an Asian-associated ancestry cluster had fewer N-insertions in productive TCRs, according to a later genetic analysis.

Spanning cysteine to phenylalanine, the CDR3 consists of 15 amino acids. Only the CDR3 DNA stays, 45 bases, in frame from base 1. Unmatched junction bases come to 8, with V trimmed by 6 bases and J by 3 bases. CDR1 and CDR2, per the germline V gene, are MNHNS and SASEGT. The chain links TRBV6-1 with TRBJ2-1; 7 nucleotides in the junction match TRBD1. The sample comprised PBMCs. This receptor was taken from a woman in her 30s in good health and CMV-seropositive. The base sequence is TGTGCCAGCAGCGAGGACAGGACCTACTACAATGAGCAGTTCTTC. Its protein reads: CASSEDRTYYNEQFF.